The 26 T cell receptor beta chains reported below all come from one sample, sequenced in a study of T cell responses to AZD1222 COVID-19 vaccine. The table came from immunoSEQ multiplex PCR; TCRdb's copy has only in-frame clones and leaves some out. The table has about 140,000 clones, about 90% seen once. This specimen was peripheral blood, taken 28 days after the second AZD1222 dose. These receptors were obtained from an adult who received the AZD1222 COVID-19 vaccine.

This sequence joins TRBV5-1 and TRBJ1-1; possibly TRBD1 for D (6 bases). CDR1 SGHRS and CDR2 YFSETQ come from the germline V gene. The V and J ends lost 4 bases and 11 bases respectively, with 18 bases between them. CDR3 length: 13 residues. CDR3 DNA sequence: TGCGCCAGCAGCCAAGGGGGGACTGAAGTGGCTTTCTTT. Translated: CASSQGGTEVAFF. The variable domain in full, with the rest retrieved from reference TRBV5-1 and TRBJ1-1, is KAGVTQTPRYLIKTRGQQVTLSCSPISGHRSVSWYQQTPGQGLQFLFEYFSETQRNKGNFPGRFSGRQFSNSRSEMNVSTLELGDSALYLCASSQGGTEVAFFGQGTRLTVV.

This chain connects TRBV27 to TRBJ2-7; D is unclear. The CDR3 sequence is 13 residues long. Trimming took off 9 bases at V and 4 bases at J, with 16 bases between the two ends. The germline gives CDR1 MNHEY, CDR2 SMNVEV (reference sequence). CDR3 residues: CASGTRADYEQYF. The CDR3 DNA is TGTGCCAGTGGCACCAGAGCAGATTACGAGCAGTACTTC.

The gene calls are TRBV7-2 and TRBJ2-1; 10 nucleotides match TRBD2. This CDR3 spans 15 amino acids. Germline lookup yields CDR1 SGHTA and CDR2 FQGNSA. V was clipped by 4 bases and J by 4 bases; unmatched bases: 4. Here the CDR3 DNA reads TGTGCCAGCAGCTCCGGGACTAGCGAATACAATGAGCAGTTCTTC. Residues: CASSSGTSEYNEQFF. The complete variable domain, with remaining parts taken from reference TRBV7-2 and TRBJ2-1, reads GAGVSQSPSNKVTEKGKDVELRCDPISGHTALYWYRQSLGQGLEFLIYFQGNSAPDKSGLPSDRFSAERTGGSVSTLTIQRTQQEDSAVYLCASSSGTSEYNEQFFGPGTRLTVL.

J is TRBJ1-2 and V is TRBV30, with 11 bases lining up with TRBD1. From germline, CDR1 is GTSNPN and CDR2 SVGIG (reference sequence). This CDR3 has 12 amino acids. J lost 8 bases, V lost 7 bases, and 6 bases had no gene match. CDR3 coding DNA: TGTGCCTCCGGACAGGGGGCTTGGGGCTACACCTTC. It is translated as CASGQGAWGYTF.

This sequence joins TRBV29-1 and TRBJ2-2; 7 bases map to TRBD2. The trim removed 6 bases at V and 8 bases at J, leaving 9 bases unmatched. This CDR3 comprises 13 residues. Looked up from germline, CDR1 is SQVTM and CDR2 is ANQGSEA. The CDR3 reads CSVDPRGEGELFF. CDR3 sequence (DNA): TGCAGCGTCGATCCCCGGGGGGAAGGGGAGCTGTTTTTT.

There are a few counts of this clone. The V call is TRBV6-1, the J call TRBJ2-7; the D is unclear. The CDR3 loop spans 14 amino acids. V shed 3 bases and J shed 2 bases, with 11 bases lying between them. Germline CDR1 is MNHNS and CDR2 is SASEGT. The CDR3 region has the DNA TGTGCCAGCAGTGACGACATTTTTACCTACGAGCAGTACTTC. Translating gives CASSDDIFTYEQYF.

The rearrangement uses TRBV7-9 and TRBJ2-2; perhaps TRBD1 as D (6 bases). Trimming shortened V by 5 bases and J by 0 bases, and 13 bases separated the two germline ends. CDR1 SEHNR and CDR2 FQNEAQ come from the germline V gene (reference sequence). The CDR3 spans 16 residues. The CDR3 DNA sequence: TGTGCCAGCAGCCCCCTGGACAGAGCGAACACCGGGGAGCTGTTTTTT. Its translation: CASSPLDRANTGELFF.

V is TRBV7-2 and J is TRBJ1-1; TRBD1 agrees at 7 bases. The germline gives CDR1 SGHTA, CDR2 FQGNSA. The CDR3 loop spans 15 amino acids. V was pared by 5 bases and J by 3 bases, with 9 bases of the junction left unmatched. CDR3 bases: TGTGCCAGCAGCACCCGGGCCGGGACAGACACTGAAGCTTTCTTT. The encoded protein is CASSTRAGTDTEAFF.

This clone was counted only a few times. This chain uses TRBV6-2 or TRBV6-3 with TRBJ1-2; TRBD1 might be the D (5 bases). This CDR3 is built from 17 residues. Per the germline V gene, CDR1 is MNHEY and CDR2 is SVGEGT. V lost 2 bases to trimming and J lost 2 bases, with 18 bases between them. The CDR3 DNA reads TGTGCCAGCAGTTACCCCACCGCAAGGGACTTCAACTATGGCTACACCTTC. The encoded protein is CASSYPTARDFNYGYTF.

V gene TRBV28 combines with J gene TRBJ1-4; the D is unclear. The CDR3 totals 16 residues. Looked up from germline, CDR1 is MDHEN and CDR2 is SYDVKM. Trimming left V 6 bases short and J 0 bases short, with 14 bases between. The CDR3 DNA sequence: TGTGCCAGCAGGGAGCCTTACAGAGCAACTAATGAAAAACTGTTTTTT. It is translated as CASREPYRATNEKLFF.

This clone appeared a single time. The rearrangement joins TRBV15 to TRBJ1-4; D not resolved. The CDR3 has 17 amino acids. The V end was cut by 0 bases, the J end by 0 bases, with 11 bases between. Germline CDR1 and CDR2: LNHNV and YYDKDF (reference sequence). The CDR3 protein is CATSRDSGVTTNEKLFF. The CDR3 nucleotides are TGTGCCACCAGCAGAGATTCGGGAGTAACAACTAATGAAAAACTGTTTTTT.

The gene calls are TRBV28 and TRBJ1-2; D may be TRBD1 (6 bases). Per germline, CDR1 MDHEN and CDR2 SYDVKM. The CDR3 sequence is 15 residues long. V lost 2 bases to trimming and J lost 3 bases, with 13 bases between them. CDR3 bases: TGTGCCAGCAGTTTACCACAGGGAGTAGACTATGGCTACACCTTC. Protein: CASSLPQGVDYGYTF.

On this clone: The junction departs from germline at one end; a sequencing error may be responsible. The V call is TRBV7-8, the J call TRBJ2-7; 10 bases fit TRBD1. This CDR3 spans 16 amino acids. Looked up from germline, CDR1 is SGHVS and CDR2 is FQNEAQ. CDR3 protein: CASSTRQGAQSRSLDF. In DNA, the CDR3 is TGTGCCAGCAGCACGCGACAGGGGGCGCAAAGTAGGAGCCTTGACTTC.

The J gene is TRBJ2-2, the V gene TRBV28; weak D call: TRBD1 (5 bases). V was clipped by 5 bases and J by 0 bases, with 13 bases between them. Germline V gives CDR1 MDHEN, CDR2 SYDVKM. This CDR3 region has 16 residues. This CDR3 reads CASSTSGFSNTGELFF. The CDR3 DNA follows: TGTGCCAGCAGTACATCAGGGTTTTCGAACACCGGGGAGCTGTTTTTT.

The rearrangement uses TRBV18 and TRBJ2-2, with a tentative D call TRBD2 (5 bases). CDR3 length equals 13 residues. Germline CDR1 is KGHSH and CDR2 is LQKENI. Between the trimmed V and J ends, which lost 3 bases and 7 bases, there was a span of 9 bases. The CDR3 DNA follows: TGTGCCAGCTCACCGGCGGACTTCGGGGAGCTGTTTTTT. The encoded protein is CASSPADFGELFF.

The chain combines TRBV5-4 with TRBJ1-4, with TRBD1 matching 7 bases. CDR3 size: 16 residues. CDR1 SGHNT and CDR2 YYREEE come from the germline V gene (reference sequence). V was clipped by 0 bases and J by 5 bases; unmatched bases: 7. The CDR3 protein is CASSLAPGRGNEKLFF. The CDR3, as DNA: TGTGCCAGCAGCTTGGCTCCGGGCAGGGGGAATGAAAAACTGTTTTTT.

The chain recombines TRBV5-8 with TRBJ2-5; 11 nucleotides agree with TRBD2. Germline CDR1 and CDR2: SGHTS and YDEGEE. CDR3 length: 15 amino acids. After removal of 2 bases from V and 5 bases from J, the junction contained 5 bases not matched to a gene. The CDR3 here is CASSFSSGGAETQYF. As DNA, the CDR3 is TGTGCCAGCAGCTTTAGTAGCGGGGGGGCCGAGACCCAGTACTTC.

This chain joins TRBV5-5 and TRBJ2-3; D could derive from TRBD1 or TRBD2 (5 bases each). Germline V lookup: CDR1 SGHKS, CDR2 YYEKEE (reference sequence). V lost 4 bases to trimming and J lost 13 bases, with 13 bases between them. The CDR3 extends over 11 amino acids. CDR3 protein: CASSRTQGEYF. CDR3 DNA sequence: TGTGCCAGCAGCCGGACTCAAGGGGAGTATTTT.

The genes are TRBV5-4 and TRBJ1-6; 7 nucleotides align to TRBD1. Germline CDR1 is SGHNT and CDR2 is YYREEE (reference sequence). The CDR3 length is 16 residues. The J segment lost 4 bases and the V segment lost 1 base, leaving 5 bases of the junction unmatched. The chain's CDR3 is CASSLYGTAYNSPLHF. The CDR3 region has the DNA TGTGCCAGCAGCTTGTATGGGACAGCTTATAATTCACCCCTCCACTTT.

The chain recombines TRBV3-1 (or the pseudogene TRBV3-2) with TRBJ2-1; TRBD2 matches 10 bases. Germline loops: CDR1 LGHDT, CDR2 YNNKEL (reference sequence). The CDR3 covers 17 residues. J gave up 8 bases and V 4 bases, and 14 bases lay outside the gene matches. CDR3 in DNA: TGTGCCAGCAGCCCCCCCTGGGGGGCTAGCGGGAGAGATGAGCAGTTCTTC. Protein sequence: CASSPPWGASGRDEQFF.

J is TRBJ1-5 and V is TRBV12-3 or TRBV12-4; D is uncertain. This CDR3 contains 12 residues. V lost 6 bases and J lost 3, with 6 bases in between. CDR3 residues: CASRVYNQPQHF. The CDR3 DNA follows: TGTGCCAGCAGGGTTTACAATCAGCCCCAGCATTTT.

CDR3 protein: CASSYVAGGPMTSTDTQYF. The CDR3, as DNA: TGTGCCAGCAGTTACGTAGCGGGAGGGCCGATGACGTCCACAGATACGCAGTATTTT. The rearrangement joins TRBV6-2 or TRBV6-3 to TRBJ2-3, with 11 nucleotides matching TRBD2. The V gene end was trimmed by 2 bases and the J gene end by 2 bases; junction bases not matched to a gene: 12. The CDR3 runs to 19 residues. CDR1 and CDR2 from the germline V gene are MNHEY and SVGEGT.

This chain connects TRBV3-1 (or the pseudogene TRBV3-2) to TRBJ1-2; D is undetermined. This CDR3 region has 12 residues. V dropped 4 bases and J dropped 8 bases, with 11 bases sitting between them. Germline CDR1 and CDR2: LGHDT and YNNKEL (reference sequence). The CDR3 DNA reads TGTGCCAGCAGCCCCTCCGAAGGGGGCTACACCTTC. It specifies CASSPSEGGYTF.

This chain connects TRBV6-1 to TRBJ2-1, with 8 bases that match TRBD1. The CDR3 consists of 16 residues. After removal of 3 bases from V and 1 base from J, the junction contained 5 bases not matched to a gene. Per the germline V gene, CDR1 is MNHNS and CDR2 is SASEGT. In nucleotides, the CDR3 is TGTGCCAGCAGTGACCGAGGACAGGGATCCTACAATGAGCAGTTCTTC. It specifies CASSDRGQGSYNEQFF.

The CDR3 DNA reads as TGTGCCAGCAGTTTAAGGGGTTCGACCCGACAATCCGAGCAGTACTTC. Protein: CASSLRGSTRQSEQYF. The rearrangement links TRBV27 to TRBJ2-7; TRBD1 is a possible D gene (5 bases). The CDR3 is 16 residues long. Trimming shortened V by 2 bases and J by 6 bases, and 20 bases separated the two germline ends. Looked up from germline, CDR1 is MNHEY and CDR2 is SMNVEV (reference sequence).

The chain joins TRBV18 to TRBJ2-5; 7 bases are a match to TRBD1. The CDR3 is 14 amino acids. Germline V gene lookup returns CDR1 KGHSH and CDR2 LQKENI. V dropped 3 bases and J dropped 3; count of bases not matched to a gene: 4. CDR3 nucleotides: TGTGCCAGCTCACCGAATACAGGGGAAGAGACCCAGTACTTC. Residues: CASSPNTGEETQYF.